This paragraph reports one T cell receptor (beta chain). Its antigen is not known. This sample is part of a study of early stage breast cancer tumors. Study-wide background: ER+/PR+/HER2- status applied to about 70% of the 16 invasive breast tumors.

V shed 1 base and J shed 4 bases, with 7 bases lying between them. CDR3 length: 13 amino acids. CDR1 and CDR2 (germline): SGDLS, YYNGEE. Notes on the study in general: Tumors had approximately 2.5-fold higher T cell density than normal breast.

Assay used: immunoSEQ multiplex PCR; TCRdb lists only in-frame clones, some missing. The table has about 31,000 clones, roughly 80% seen once. V is TRBV9 and J is TRBJ2-3, with D unclear. This receptor was obtained from a person aged 25-39 years with breast cancer. The specimen was breast tumor tissue. The CDR3 region has the DNA TGTGCCAGCAGCGTACTACCCCCAGATACGCAGTATTTT. Protein: CASSVLPPDTQYF.